This T cell receptor (beta chain) was captured in a study of OX40 agonist ivuxolimab in advanced cancers. The table came from immunoSEQ multiplex PCR; TCRdb's copy has only in-frame clones and leaves some out. Of some 34,000 clones in the sample, around four fifths are singletons; the top ten hold 12%. The receptor comes from an adult with an advanced solid tumor such as melanoma, head and neck, liver or kidney cancer. The sequenced sample was CD4+ or CD8+ T cells sorted from blood, obtained in a trial of the OX40 agonist ivuxolimab.

CDR3 sequence: CASRWVFAGELFF. The CDR3 DNA is TGTGCCAGTAGATGGGTATTTGCCGGGGAGCTGTTTTTT. The rearrangement uses TRBV19 and TRBJ2-2; no clear D gene. The CDR3 totals 13 residues. V lost 6 bases and J lost 6, with 11 bases in between. In germline, CDR1 is LNHDA, CDR2 SQIVND (reference sequence).